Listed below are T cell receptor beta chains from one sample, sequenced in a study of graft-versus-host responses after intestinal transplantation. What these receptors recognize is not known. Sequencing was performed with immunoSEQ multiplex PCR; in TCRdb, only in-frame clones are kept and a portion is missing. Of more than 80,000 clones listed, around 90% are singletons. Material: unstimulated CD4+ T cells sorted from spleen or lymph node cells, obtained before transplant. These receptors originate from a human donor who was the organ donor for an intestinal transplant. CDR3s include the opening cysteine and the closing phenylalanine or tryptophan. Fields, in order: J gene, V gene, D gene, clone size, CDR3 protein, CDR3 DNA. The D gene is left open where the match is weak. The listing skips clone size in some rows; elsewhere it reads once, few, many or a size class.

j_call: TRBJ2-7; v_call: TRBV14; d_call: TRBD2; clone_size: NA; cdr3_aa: CASSQDRGAYEQYF; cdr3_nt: TGTGCCAGCAGCCAAGATCGGGGGGCCTACGAGCAGTACTTC
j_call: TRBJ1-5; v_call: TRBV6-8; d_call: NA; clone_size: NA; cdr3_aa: CASTRQANQPQHF; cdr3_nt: TGTGCCAGCACCAGACAGGCTAATCAGCCCCAGCATTTT
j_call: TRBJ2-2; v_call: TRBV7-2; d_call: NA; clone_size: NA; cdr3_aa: CASSGGARDGELFF; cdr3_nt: TGTGCCAGCAGCGGAGGGGCGAGGGACGGGGAGCTGTTTTTT
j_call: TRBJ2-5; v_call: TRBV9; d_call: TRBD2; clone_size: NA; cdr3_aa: CASSALAGSETQYF; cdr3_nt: TGTGCCAGCAGCGCACTAGCGGGAAGTGAGACCCAGTACTTC
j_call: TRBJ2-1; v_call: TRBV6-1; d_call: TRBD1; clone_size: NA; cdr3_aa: CASSEAIGTGGHEQFF; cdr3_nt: TGTGCCAGCAGTGAAGCGATTGGGACAGGGGGCCACGAGCAGTTCTTC
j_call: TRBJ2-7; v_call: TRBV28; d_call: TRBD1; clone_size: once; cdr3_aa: CASSSPRGQGSYEQYF; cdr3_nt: TGTGCCAGCAGTTCCCCCAGGGGGCAGGGCTCCTACGAGCAGTACTTC
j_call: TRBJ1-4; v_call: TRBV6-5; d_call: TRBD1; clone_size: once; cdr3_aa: CASRNGQGVGEKLFF; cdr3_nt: TGTGCCAGCAGAAATGGACAGGGAGTAGGTGAAAAACTGTTTTTT
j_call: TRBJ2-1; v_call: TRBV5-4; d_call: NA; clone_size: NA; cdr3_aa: CASSLGGGGSYNEQFF; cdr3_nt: TGTGCCAGCAGCTTGGGGGGGGGCGGCTCCTACAATGAGCAGTTCTTC
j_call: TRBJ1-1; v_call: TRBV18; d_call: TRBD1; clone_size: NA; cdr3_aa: CASSPDRGLNTEAFF; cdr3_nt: TGTGCCAGCTCACCCGACAGGGGCCTGAACACTGAAGCTTTCTTT
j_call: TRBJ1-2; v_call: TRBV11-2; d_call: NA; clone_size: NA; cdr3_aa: CASHRSGGYGYTF; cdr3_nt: TGTGCCAGCCACCGCAGCGGGGGCTATGGCTACACCTTC
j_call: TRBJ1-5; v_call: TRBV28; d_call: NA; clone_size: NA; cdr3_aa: CASNPAGRSNQPQHF; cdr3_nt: TGTGCCAGCAATCCAGCGGGACGGAGCAATCAGCCCCAGCATTTT
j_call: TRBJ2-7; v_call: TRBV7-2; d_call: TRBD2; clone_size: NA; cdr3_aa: CASSLLAGELYEQYF; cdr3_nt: TGTGCCAGCAGCTTACTAGCGGGAGAGTTGTACGAGCAGTACTTC
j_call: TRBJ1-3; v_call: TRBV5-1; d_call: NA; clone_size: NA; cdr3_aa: CASRASGAPTGNTIYF; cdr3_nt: TGCGCCAGCAGGGCATCAGGGGCCCCCACTGGAAACACCATATATTTT
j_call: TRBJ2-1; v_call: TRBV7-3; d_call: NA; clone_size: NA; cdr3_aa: CASSSSVGAPPFF; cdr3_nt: TGTGCCAGCAGCTCCTCGGTGGGAGCCCCCCCCTTCTTC
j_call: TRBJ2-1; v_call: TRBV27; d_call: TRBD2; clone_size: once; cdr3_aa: CASSSNGGRSGEQFF; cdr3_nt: TGTGCCAGCAGTTCTAATGGCGGGAGGTCCGGAGAGCAGTTCTTC
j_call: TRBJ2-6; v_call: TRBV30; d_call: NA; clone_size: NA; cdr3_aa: CAWSESSGANVLTF; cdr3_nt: TGTGCCTGGTCCGAGTCCTCCGGGGCCAACGTCCTGACTTTC
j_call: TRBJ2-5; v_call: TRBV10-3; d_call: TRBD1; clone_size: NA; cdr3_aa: CAISESSTGTETQYF; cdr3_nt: TGTGCCATCAGTGAGTCGTCGACAGGGACAGAGACCCAGTACTTC
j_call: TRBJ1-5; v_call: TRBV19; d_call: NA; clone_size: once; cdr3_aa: CASSNMNQPQHF; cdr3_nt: TGTGCCAGTAGTAACATGAATCAGCCCCAGCATTTT
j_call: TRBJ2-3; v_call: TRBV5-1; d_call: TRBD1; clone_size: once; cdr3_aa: CASNTGTVDTQYF; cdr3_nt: TGCGCCAGCAATACCGGGACAGTAGATACGCAGTATTTT
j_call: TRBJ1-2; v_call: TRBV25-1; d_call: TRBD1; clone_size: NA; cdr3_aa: CASSEFEQGYGYTF; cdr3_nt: TGTGCCAGCAGTGAATTTGAACAGGGGTATGGCTACACCTTC
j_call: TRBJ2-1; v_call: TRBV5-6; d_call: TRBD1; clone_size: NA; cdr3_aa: CAGSSLGQYNEQFF; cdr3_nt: TGTGCCGGCAGCAGCTTGGGACAGTACAATGAGCAGTTCTTC
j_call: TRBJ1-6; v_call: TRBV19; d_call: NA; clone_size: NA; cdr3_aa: CASNDRRNSPLHF; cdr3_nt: TGTGCCAGTAACGATAGGAGGAATTCACCCCTCCACTTT
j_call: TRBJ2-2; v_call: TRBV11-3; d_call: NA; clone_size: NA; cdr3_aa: CASSLEDRALNTGELFF; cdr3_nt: TGTGCCAGCAGCTTAGAAGACAGAGCCTTGAACACCGGGGAGCTGTTTTTT
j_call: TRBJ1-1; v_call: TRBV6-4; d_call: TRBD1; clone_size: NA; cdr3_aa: CASSATGGVNTEAFF; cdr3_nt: TGTGCCAGCAGTGCCACAGGGGGGGTGAACACTGAAGCTTTCTTT
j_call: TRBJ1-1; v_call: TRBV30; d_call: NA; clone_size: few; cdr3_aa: CAWSPGTRNTEAFF; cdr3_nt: TGTGCCTGGAGTCCCGGGACAAGGAACACTGAAGCTTTCTTT
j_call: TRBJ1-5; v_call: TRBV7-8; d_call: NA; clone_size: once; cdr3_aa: CASSLGGNGANGNQPQHF; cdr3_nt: TGTGCCAGCAGCTTAGGGGGCAATGGGGCGAATGGCAATCAGCCCCAGCATTTT
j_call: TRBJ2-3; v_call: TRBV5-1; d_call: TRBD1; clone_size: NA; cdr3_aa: CASSAGQAADTQYF; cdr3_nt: TGCGCCAGCAGCGCGGGACAGGCGGCAGATACGCAGTATTTT
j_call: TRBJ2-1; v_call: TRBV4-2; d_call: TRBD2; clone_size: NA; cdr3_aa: CASSQISGRNEQFF; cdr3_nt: TGTGCCAGCAGCCAAATTAGCGGGAGGAATGAGCAGTTCTTC
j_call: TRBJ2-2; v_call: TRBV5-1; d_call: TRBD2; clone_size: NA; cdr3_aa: CASSSGTSYTGELFF; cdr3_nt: TGCGCCAGCAGCTCCGGGACTAGCTACACCGGGGAGCTGTTTTTT